These 17 T cell receptor beta chains came from one sample sequenced in a study of blood T cell repertoires in COVID-19. The protocol was immunoSEQ multiplex PCR, while the TCRdb copy is restricted to in-frame clones and leaves out a portion. The table shows 20,000 to 25,000 clones, with about 89% occurring only once. Source material: peripheral blood. These TCRs come from a woman in her 70s with active COVID-19.

The J gene is TRBJ1-2, the V gene TRBV5-1; D gene ambiguous. CDR1 is SGHRS and CDR2 is YFSETQ in the germline V gene. The CDR3 has 13 residues. V dropped 2 bases and J dropped 3 bases, with 8 bases sitting between them. CDR3 sequence (DNA): TGCGCCAGCAGCTTTGAGGGCTACTATGGCTACACCTTC. It codes for CASSFEGYYGYTF.

The chain is built from TRBV14 and TRBJ2-2, with a possible D match to TRBD2 (5 bases). Germline loops: CDR1 SGHDN, CDR2 FVKESK. This CDR3 is built from 18 residues. The V end was cut by 0 bases, the J end by 0 bases, with 14 bases between. The CDR3 loop reads CASSQDFRTGPNTGELFF. CDR3 DNA sequence: TGTGCCAGCAGCCAAGATTTCCGGACTGGACCGAACACCGGGGAGCTGTTTTTT.

This clone appeared once. The chain joins TRBV5-3 to TRBJ2-6; the D gene is possibly TRBD2 (6 bases). TRBV5-3 is reported as an ORF; its role is uncertain. V lost 1 base to trimming and J lost 2 bases, with 22 bases between them. The CDR3 has 20 amino acids. The DNA of the CDR3 is TGTGCCAGAAGCTTGTCGTGGTCGTGGGAGGTATTGACTGGGGCCAACGTCCTGACTTTC. Residues: CARSLSWSWEVLTGANVLTF.

V is TRBV7-8 and J is TRBJ2-2; 9 bases align to TRBD2. Germline trimming cut 5 bases from V and 2 bases from J; bases unmatched to any gene: 6. The CDR3 consists of 16 residues. CDR1 SGHVS and CDR2 FQNEAQ come from the germline V gene. The CDR3 DNA reads TGTGCCAGCAGCCCAAGCGGGGGGTCCAACACCGGGGAGCTGTTTTTT. This gives the protein CASSPSGGSNTGELFF. Combining the CDR3 with reference TRBV7-8 and TRBJ2-2 gives the whole variable domain GAGVSQSPRYKVAKRGQDVALRCDPISGHVSLFWYQQALGQGPEFLTYFQNEAQLDKSGLPSDRFFAERPEGSVSTLKIQRTQQEDSAVYLCASSPSGGSNTGELFFGEGSRLTVL.

The chain is built from TRBV5-6 and TRBJ2-5; tentative D call: TRBD2 (6 bases). CDR1 SGHDT and CDR2 YYEEEE come from the germline V gene. Trimming stripped 1 base from V and 1 base from J, with 8 bases between. CDR3 length: 14 amino acids. The CDR3 DNA follows: TGTGCCAGCAGCTTGATAGCGGTCCAAGAGACCCAGTACTTC. Protein: CASSLIAVQETQYF.

This clone was detected only once. In nucleotides, the CDR3 is TGTGCCAGCAGAGTTGGGACAGGTGTAGATACGCAGTATTTT. Its protein is CASRVGTGVDTQYF. This rearrangement joins TRBV7-8 to TRBJ2-3, with TRBD1 identical over 8 bases. V shed 6 bases, J shed 5 bases, and the junction held 7 bases outside the gene matches. The germline CDR1 and CDR2 sequences are SGHVS and FQNEAQ. The CDR3 totals 14 residues.

V usage is TRBV6-5 and J usage is TRBJ1-2; 7 bases line up with TRBD1. Trimming removed 6 bases from V and 8 bases from J; junction bases left unmatched: 12. The CDR3 is 14 amino acids. Germline assignment: CDR1 MNHEY and CDR2 SVGAGI. The CDR3 DNA sequence: TGTGCCAGCAGACCACCAGACAGGGTTGGGGGCTACACCTTC. This gives the protein CASRPPDRVGGYTF.

The V gene is TRBV10-3, the J gene TRBJ1-3; D uncertain. Germline-derived CDR1 and CDR2 are ENHRY and SYGVKD. V was trimmed by 10 bases and J by 0 bases, leaving 13 bases between them. This CDR3 is built from 14 residues. The CDR3 reads CATQTESSGNTIYF. The CDR3 coding sequence is TGTGCCACTCAGACGGAGAGCTCTGGAAACACCATATATTTT.

The gene calls are TRBV6-6 and TRBJ1-2, with D tentatively TRBD1 (5 bases). There are 16 residues in the CDR3. The ends were cut back, 2 bases at V and 4 bases at J, with 17 bases in the middle. Germline loops: CDR1 MNHNY, CDR2 SVGAGI (reference sequence). CDR3 sequence: CASSYSPTRGGYGYTF. CDR3 coding DNA: TGTGCCAGCAGTTACAGCCCGACCCGGGGGGGCTATGGCTACACCTTC.

This clone showed up just a few times. The V gene is TRBV5-1, the J gene TRBJ2-3; 7 bases fit TRBD2. CDR3 length equals 15 residues. The ends lost 3 bases at V and 5 bases at J; junction bases unmatched: 9. The germline gives CDR1 SGHRS, CDR2 YFSETQ. The CDR3 bases are TGCGCCAGCAGCTCCTCGGCGGGGGAGGTAGATACGCAGTATTTT. Translated, it gives CASSSSAGEVDTQYF.

Written as DNA, the CDR3 is TGTGCCAGCACGGAGGGGACAGTGATCTACGAGCAGTACTTC. Translating it yields CASTEGTVIYEQYF. V usage is TRBV2 and J usage is TRBJ2-7, with D perhaps matching TRBD1 (7 bases). V was shortened by 7 bases and J by 3 bases, with 16 bases between the two germline ends. The length of the CDR3 is 14 residues. The germline gives CDR1 SNHLY, CDR2 FYNNEI.

This clone has just one count. The V and J genes are TRBV5-5 and TRBJ1-4, with 7 bases lining up with TRBD1. The V gene end was trimmed by 0 bases and the J gene end by 7 bases; junction bases not matched to a gene: 6. CDR3 length equals 15 residues. Germline V gene data show CDR1 as SGHKS and CDR2 as YYEKEE (reference sequence). CDR3 nucleotides: TGTGCCAGCAGCTTGGGTGACAGGGCGGGTGAAAAACTGTTTTTT. Its translation: CASSLGDRAGEKLFF.

This chain uses TRBV9 with TRBJ1-3; TRBD1 might be the D (6 bases). The CDR3 has 17 amino acids. Trimming left V 4 bases short and J 0 bases short, with 17 bases between. Germline V gene sequence: CDR1 SGDLS, CDR2 YYNGEE. The CDR3 is CASSLLGGAPSGNTIYF. In DNA form, the CDR3 reads TGTGCCAGCAGCCTCCTGGGGGGGGCCCCCTCTGGAAACACCATATATTTT.

The chain carries TRBV9 and TRBJ2-5; D is perhaps TRBD1 (5 bases). CDR1 is SGDLS, CDR2 YYNGEE, per germline. The CDR3 is 12 amino acids. V was shortened by 5 bases and J by 2 bases, with 7 bases between the two germline ends. Written as DNA, the CDR3 is TGTGCCAGCAGTCAGGGTCAAGAGACCCAGTACTTC. This gives the protein CASSQGQETQYF.

This chain uses TRBV24-1 with TRBJ2-3; the match to TRBD1 covers 7 bases. Germline V lookup: CDR1 KGHDR, CDR2 SFDVKD. CDR3 length: 15 residues. V dropped 4 bases and J dropped 2; count of bases not matched to a gene: 5. The CDR3 nucleotides are TGTGCCACCAGTGACCCGACAGGGAACACAGATACGCAGTATTTT. It yields the protein CATSDPTGNTDTQYF.

The chain uses TRBV11-2 and TRBJ2-2; D gene unclear. Germline CDR1 and CDR2: SGHAT and FQNNGV. This CDR3 spans 14 amino acids. Trimming stripped 5 bases from V and 4 bases from J, with 11 bases between. The CDR3 DNA is TGTGCCAGCAGCCCCCCAGGCGTCACCGGGGAGCTGTTTTTT. Translated: CASSPPGVTGELFF.

V and J are TRBV19 and TRBJ1-6, with D hard to call. Germline lookup yields CDR1 LNHDA and CDR2 SQIVND (reference sequence). The V end was cut by 7 bases, the J end by 3 bases, with 10 bases between. The CDR3 is made up of 14 amino acids. CDR3 amino acids: CASTYRDYNSPLHF. CDR3 coding DNA: TGTGCCAGTACTTACCGGGACTATAATTCACCCCTCCACTTT.